A single sample gave rise to the 27 T cell receptor beta chains below, sequenced in a study of identical twins. Using its own MiXCR run on the 5' RACE reads, TCRdb lists one record per CDR3 protein. The profile shows approximately 350,000 distinct CDR3 sequences, 9% to 15% of them singletons. The sample also formed part of further work on yellow fever vaccine responses in identical twins.

The material sequenced was CD8+ T cells sorted from blood. Every receptor here comes from a woman aged 18-29 years in good health.

The sample holds many counts of this clonotype. The rearrangement links TRBV5-1 to TRBJ1-1; possibly TRBD1 for D (6 bases). Trimming took 6 bases from V and 7 from J, leaving 19 bases between them. CDR1 is SGHRS and CDR2 is YFSETQ in the germline V gene. This CDR3 region has 14 residues. CDR3 nucleotides: TGCGCCAGCATAGGGGACGGGGGCCCCTTTGAAGCTTTCTTT. Amino acid sequence: CASIGDGGPFEAFF.

V and J are TRBV11-2 and TRBJ2-1; 8 nucleotides match TRBD2. In germline, CDR1 is SGHAT, CDR2 FQNNGV. This CDR3 spans 18 amino acids. V was clipped by 2 bases and J by 7 bases; unmatched bases: 16. CDR3 loop: CASSLRAEGGRHFNEQFF. The CDR3 nucleotides read TGTGCCAGCAGCTTACGAGCCGAGGGCGGGAGGCACTTTAATGAGCAGTTCTTC.

This clonotype was counted a few times. The chain recombines TRBV20-1 with TRBJ2-3; D is undetermined. Per the germline V gene, CDR1 is DFQATT and CDR2 is SNEGSKA (reference sequence). V was cut by 1 base and J by 7 bases, with 12 bases left in between. The CDR3 has 13 amino acids. In DNA form, the CDR3 reads TGCAGTGCTAGAGTATATTCTGGAAATACGCAGTATTTT. It translates to CSARVYSGNTQYF.

The chain employs TRBV7-8 and TRBJ1-4, with D maybe TRBD1 (6 bases). The ends were cut back, 1 base at V and 4 bases at J, with 10 bases in the middle. This CDR3 is built from 15 residues. In germline, CDR1 is SGHVS, CDR2 FQNEAQ. CDR3 amino acids: CASSLVTGHNEKLFF. DNA of the CDR3: TGTGCCAGCAGCTTAGTCACAGGGCATAATGAAAAACTGTTTTTT.

This clonotype was seen only a few times. The chain uses TRBV5-1 and TRBJ2-7; 7 nucleotides match TRBD2. The CDR3 is 14 residues long. The V segment lost 2 bases and the J segment 2 bases; nucleotides outside the gene matches: 4. Germline CDR1 is SGHRS and CDR2 is YFSETQ. In DNA, the CDR3 is TGCGCCAGCAGCTTTGGACTAGGCGCCTACGAGCAGTACTTC. Translation: CASSFGLGAYEQYF.

The chain couples TRBV7-3 to TRBJ1-6, with D perhaps TRBD1 (5 bases). This CDR3 has 14 residues. V was pared by 2 bases and J by 10 bases, with 12 bases between. CDR1 and CDR2 (germline): SGHTA, FQGTGA. CDR3 DNA: TGTGCCAGCAGCTTAGACATGGGGGGATCACCCCTCCACTTT. It specifies CASSLDMGGSPLHF.

This clonotype was detected ten times or more. The chain is built from TRBV19 and TRBJ2-1; D uncertain. This CDR3 spans 13 amino acids. Germline loops: CDR1 LNHDA, CDR2 SQIVND (reference sequence). Between the trimmed V and J ends, which lost 10 bases and 7 bases, there was a span of 17 bases. The DNA for the CDR3 is TGTGCCACCGAAGCAAACGGCTGGAATGAGCAGTTCTTC. This codes for CATEANGWNEQFF.

This clonotype was seen a handful of times. The chain links TRBV28 to TRBJ2-1; 7 nucleotides match TRBD2. This CDR3 has 14 amino acids. Germline values: CDR1 MDHEN, CDR2 SYDVKM. V was clipped by 8 bases and J by 7 bases; unmatched bases: 11. CDR3 in amino acids: CASRPGGGRNEQFF. CDR3 in DNA: TGTGCCAGCCGCCCGGGTGGCGGGAGAAATGAGCAGTTCTTC.

This chain joins TRBV3-1 and TRBJ2-7, with TRBD1 matching 10 bases. The germline gives CDR1 LGHDT, CDR2 YNNKEL (reference sequence). V dropped 5 bases and J dropped 4; count of bases not matched to a gene: 8. The CDR3 is 15 residues long. CDR3 sequence reads: CASSKPDRGLYEQYF. The CDR3 bases are TGTGCCAGCAGCAAGCCTGACAGGGGGCTTTACGAGCAGTACTTC.

The chain uses TRBV2 and TRBJ2-7, with 7 bases fitting TRBD1. V dropped 7 bases and J dropped 11; count of bases not matched to a gene: 14. The CDR3 contains 13 residues. From germline, CDR1 is SNHLY and CDR2 FYNNEI. The chain's CDR3 is CASKWDRNHWKYV. The CDR3 nucleotides read TGTGCCAGCAAATGGGACAGAAATCATTGGAAGTACGTC.

This clonotype was counted only a few times. The chain recombines TRBV4-1 with TRBJ2-3; D not certain. The V end lost 3 bases, the J end lost 2 bases, and 9 bases lay between the germline ends. Germline V gene lookup returns CDR1 MGHRA and CDR2 YSYEKL. This CDR3 comprises 14 residues. The CDR3 sequence: CASSQQDHTDTQYF. CDR3 nucleotide sequence: TGCGCCAGCAGCCAGCAGGACCACACAGATACGCAGTATTTT.

This clonotype was found many times. The gene calls are TRBV4-1 and TRBJ1-3; TRBD1 aligns across 9 bases. V was clipped by 1 base and J by 4 bases; unmatched bases: 5. CDR3 size: 16 residues. Germline lookup yields CDR1 MGHRA and CDR2 YSYEKL. The CDR3 reads CASSQAGTGLGNTIYF. The CDR3 DNA follows: TGCGCCAGCAGCCAAGCCGGGACAGGGCTGGGAAACACCATATATTTT.

This clonotype was observed at least ten times. One end of the junction fails to match germline, which may point to a read error. This chain joins TRBV25-1 and TRBJ2-1; D not resolved. The length of the CDR3 is 16 residues. Germline CDR1 is MGHDK and CDR2 is SYGVNS. The CDR3, as DNA: TGTGCCAGCAGCGAATCGACTCTTAGCTCCTACAATGAGCAGTTCTTC. Protein product: CASSESTLSSYNEQFF.

The chain employs TRBV5-1 and TRBJ1-6, with 7 bases matching TRBD1. Losses at the gene ends were 2 bases for V and 6 bases for J; bases not matched to a gene: 8. Germline loops: CDR1 SGHRS, CDR2 YFSETQ. The CDR3 sequence is 16 residues long. CDR3 bases: TGCGCCAGCAGCTTAAGGGAACAGGGGAGTAATTCACCCCTCCACTTT. This sequence encodes CASSLREQGSNSPLHF.

This clonotype was counted only a few times. The chain's CDR3 is CASSVAGYEQYV. The CDR3 DNA sequence: TGTGCCAGCAGTGTGGCGGGTTACGAGCAGTACGTC. The chain is built from TRBV6-1 and TRBJ2-7, with D possibly matching TRBD2 (5 bases). The length of the CDR3 is 12 residues. Germline V lookup: CDR1 MNHNS, CDR2 SASEGT. V was shortened by 4 bases and J by 4 bases, with 8 bases between the two germline ends.

The chain couples TRBV5-1 to TRBJ2-3; 8 nucleotides line up with TRBD1. Germline loops: CDR1 SGHRS, CDR2 YFSETQ. The CDR3 totals 16 residues. The V gene end was trimmed by 4 bases and the J gene end by 2 bases; junction bases not matched to a gene: 9. The CDR3 is CASSPLPDRDTDTQYF. In nucleotides, the CDR3 is TGCGCCAGCAGCCCTCTTCCGGACAGGGACACAGATACGCAGTATTTT.

The table lists this clonotype with a few counts. A read error may account for a junction end that differs from germline. This chain connects TRBV5-1 to TRBJ2-1; 11 nucleotides match TRBD2. The germline gives CDR1 SGHRS, CDR2 YFSETQ. There are 15 residues in the CDR3. The CDR3 sequence: CASSLGLAGTNEKFF. CDR3 nucleotide sequence: TGCGCCAGCAGCTTGGGACTAGCGGGGACGAATGAGAAGTTCTTC.

The gene calls are TRBV28 and TRBJ1-6; 9 positions agree with TRBD1. Germline V gives CDR1 MDHEN, CDR2 SYDVKM. J was trimmed by 6 bases and V by 5 bases; bases with no gene match: 11. The CDR3 consists of 17 residues. As DNA, the CDR3 is TGTGCCAGCAGTCCCTTTACAGGACAGGGGCTTAATTCACCCCTCCACTTT. Its translation is CASSPFTGQGLNSPLHF.

Written as DNA, the CDR3 is TGTGCCAGCAGTTTAGCTACGAGAGGCACAGATACGCAGTATTTT. As protein: CASSLATRGTDTQYF. This chain links TRBV12-3 or TRBV12-4 with TRBJ2-3, with D uncertain. Trimming left V 0 bases short and J 1 base short, with 8 bases between. CDR3 length equals 15 residues.

The chain links TRBV7-9 to TRBJ1-2; D is unresolved. The CDR3 extends over 14 amino acids. V was shortened by 0 bases and J by 6 bases, with 11 bases between the two germline ends. Germline V gene lookup returns CDR1 SEHNR and CDR2 FQNEAQ (reference sequence). CDR3 residues: CASSLAAKVDGYTF. The CDR3 DNA sequence: TGTGCCAGCAGCTTAGCGGCTAAAGTGGATGGCTACACCTTC.

The rearrangement uses TRBV10-3 and TRBJ2-5, with 9 bases that match TRBD1. The CDR3 runs to 15 residues. The J segment lost 4 bases and the V segment lost 4 bases, leaving 7 bases of the junction unmatched. The germline V gene has CDR1 ENHRY and CDR2 SYGVKD. The CDR3 region is CAISGTGDSVETQYF. For the CDR3, the DNA is TGTGCCATCAGTGGGACAGGGGATTCGGTAGAGACCCAGTACTTC.

The chain has TRBV28 and TRBJ2-3; 7 bases are a match to TRBD2. CDR1 MDHEN and CDR2 SYDVKM come from the germline V gene. Trimming cost V 5 bases and J 2 bases; bases outside gene matches: 7. This CDR3 has 15 residues. The DNA of the CDR3 is TGTGCCAGCAGTCCGGAGGCGGGGGACACAGATACGCAGTATTTT. Protein sequence: CASSPEAGDTDTQYF.

This clonotype was observed at least ten times. The rearrangement links TRBV13 to TRBJ2-1, with 14 positions matching TRBD2. Germline CDR1 is PRHDT and CDR2 is FYEKMQ (reference sequence). This CDR3 comprises 16 residues. The J segment lost 7 bases and the V segment lost 5 bases, leaving 7 bases of the junction unmatched. The CDR3 DNA follows: TGTGCCAGCAGCCCGGAGGGGACTAGCGGGAGAAATGAGCAGTTCTTC. Encoded protein: CASSPEGTSGRNEQFF.

This chain joins TRBV20-1 and TRBJ2-7, with D unresolved. Trimming stripped 6 bases from V and 0 bases from J, with 15 bases between. CDR3 length: 14 amino acids. CDR1 and CDR2 (germline): DFQATT, SNEGSKA (reference sequence). The CDR3 DNA is TGCAGTGCCCAAGGACGCGAGAGCTCCTACGAGCAGTACTTC. It yields the protein CSAQGRESSYEQYF.

This chain joins TRBV27 and TRBJ1-2; D not certain. Germline assignment: CDR1 MNHEY and CDR2 SMNVEV (reference sequence). The CDR3 is 13 residues long. Trimming cost V 4 bases and J 8 bases, with 14 bases left between them. CDR3 residues: CASSSGLSGGYTF. CDR3 in DNA: TGTGCCAGCAGTTCCGGTCTGTCGGGCGGCTACACCTTC.

Details on this clonotype: Sequence at one end of the junction differs from germline and may be a read error. The rearrangement uses TRBV2 and TRBJ2-7; a weak D match, TRBD1 (6 bases). This CDR3 is 14 amino acids long. Germline assignment: CDR1 SNHLY and CDR2 FYNNEI. The CDR3 region has the DNA TGTGCCAGCAGTGAAGGGGACACACCCTACGAGAAGTACTTC. This sequence encodes CASSEGDTPYEKYF.

This clonotype was seen a few times. V is TRBV28 and J is TRBJ2-7; the D is unclear. The CDR3 runs to 14 residues. V was shortened by 5 bases and J by 2 bases, with 13 bases between the two germline ends. Germline CDR1 reads MDHEN; CDR2 reads SYDVKM. The CDR3 loop reads CASSPLGYTYEQYV. DNA of the CDR3: TGTGCCAGCAGTCCCCTAGGTTACACCTACGAGCAGTACGTC.